A single sample gave rise to the 25 T cell receptor beta chains below, sequenced in a study of blood T cell repertoires in COVID-19. Some clones are missing from TCRdb's copy, which holds only in-frame ones; the method was immunoSEQ multiplex PCR. The profile shows 170,000 or so clones, about 86% of them singletons. Source material: peripheral blood. These receptors were taken from a woman between 18 and 29 years old who had recovered from COVID-19.

The chain uses TRBV18 and TRBJ1-6; D not resolved. V was cut by 2 bases and J by 7 bases, with 12 bases left in between. Germline loops: CDR1 KGHSH, CDR2 LQKENI. There are 15 residues in the CDR3. CDR3 protein: CASSPVGGQNSPLHF. The CDR3 DNA sequence: TGTGCCAGCTCACCAGTGGGCGGGCAAAATTCACCCCTCCACTTT.

The chain couples TRBV18 to TRBJ2-1, with 9 nucleotides matching TRBD1. V shed 3 bases, J shed 6 bases, and the junction held 3 bases outside the gene matches. The CDR3 contains 14 residues. Germline V lookup: CDR1 KGHSH, CDR2 LQKENI. As DNA, the CDR3 is TGTGCCAGCTCACCTGGGACAGGGCTCAATGAGCAGTTCTTC. It yields the protein CASSPGTGLNEQFF.

The chain is built from TRBV3-1 (or the pseudogene TRBV3-2) and TRBJ1-5; possibly TRBD1 for D (6 bases). CDR1 and CDR2 from the germline V gene are LGHDT and YNNKEL (reference sequence). The CDR3 has 14 residues. With 4 bases removed from V and 4 bases from J, the gap between germline ends came to 11 bases. The CDR3 bases are TGTGCCAGCAGCCGGGGACACCTTAATCAGCCCCAGCATTTT. The encoded protein is CASSRGHLNQPQHF.

The V and J genes are TRBV7-9 and TRBJ1-2; TRBD1 is a possible D gene (6 bases). The germline V gene has CDR1 SEHNR and CDR2 FQNEAQ (reference sequence). CDR3 length equals 14 residues. Trimming took off 6 bases at V and 4 bases at J, with 15 bases between the two ends. The CDR3: CASSSSQGPYGYTF. The CDR3 nucleotides are TGTGCCAGCAGTTCCTCGCAGGGGCCCTATGGCTACACCTTC.

The chain couples TRBV5-6 to TRBJ1-1; the match to TRBD1 covers 7 bases. This CDR3 has 13 residues. Germline CDR1 is SGHDT and CDR2 is YYEEEE. The V segment lost 6 bases and the J segment 1 base; nucleotides outside the gene matches: 3. CDR3 sequence reads: CASTGTENTEAFF. CDR3 in DNA: TGTGCCAGCACCGGGACAGAGAACACTGAAGCTTTCTTT. The full variable domain, its missing parts supplied by reference TRBV5-6 and TRBJ1-1, is DAGVTQSPTHLIKTRGQQVTLRCSPKSGHDTVSWYQQALGQGPQFIFQYYEEEERQRGNFPDRFSGHQFPNYSSELNVNALLLGDSALYLCASTGTENTEAFFGQGTRLTVV.

The chain combines TRBV5-4 with TRBJ2-1; 9 positions agree with TRBD1. The length of the CDR3 is 15 residues. The germline V gene has CDR1 SGHNT and CDR2 YYREEE (reference sequence). Trimming took 3 bases from V and 2 from J; bases not matched to a gene: 3. CDR3 amino acids: CASSSRDRAYNEQFF. CDR3 DNA sequence: TGTGCCAGCAGCTCCCGGGACAGGGCCTACAATGAGCAGTTCTTC.

The chain combines TRBV7-2 with TRBJ1-2, with 7 bases identical to TRBD1. The V and J ends lost 1 base and 2 bases, in that order; junction bases with no gene match: 4. The germline CDR1 and CDR2 sequences are SGHTA and FQGNSA. CDR3 length equals 15 residues. The CDR3 reads CASSLEKQGNYGYTF. CDR3 coding DNA: TGTGCCAGCAGCTTAGAAAAACAGGGGAACTATGGCTACACCTTC.

CDR3 protein: CASSPSGAQETQYF. CDR3 DNA sequence: TGTGCCAGCAGCCCCAGCGGGGCTCAAGAGACCCAGTACTTC. This chain uses TRBV7-9 with TRBJ2-5; TRBD2 aligns across 7 bases. V shed 5 bases, J shed 2 bases, and the junction held 5 bases outside the gene matches. Germline V CDR1 and CDR2: SEHNR, FQNEAQ (reference sequence). CDR3 length equals 14 residues. Using reference TRBV7-9 and TRBJ2-5 for the parts outside the CDR3, the full variable domain is DTGVSQNPRHKITKRGQNVTFRCDPISEHNRLYWYRQTLGQGPEFLTYFQNEAQLEKSRLLSDRFSAERPKGSFSTLEIQRTEQGDSAMYLCASSPSGAQETQYFGPGTRLLVL.

The rearrangement joins TRBV19 to TRBJ1-1; 8 bases map to TRBD1. Per germline, CDR1 LNHDA and CDR2 SQIVND (reference sequence). J gave up 2 bases and V 4 bases, and 6 bases lay outside the gene matches. This CDR3 spans 15 amino acids. This CDR3 reads CASSTSGQGNTEAFF. For the CDR3, the DNA is TGTGCCAGTAGTACTTCTGGACAGGGTAACACTGAAGCTTTCTTT.

This chain links TRBV28 with TRBJ1-1, with D tentatively TRBD1 (5 bases). Germline CDR1 and CDR2: MDHEN and SYDVKM. V lost 8 bases, J lost 7 bases, and 32 bases lay in between. There are 18 residues in the CDR3. CDR3 coding DNA: TGTGCCAGCTACGTACCCTCTGCCAGGGCTAAGAGTACTTTTGAAGCTTTCTTT. Its translation is CASYVPSARAKSTFEAFF.

This clone was seen only a few times. The chain couples TRBV7-8 to TRBJ1-2, with 8 positions matching TRBD1. CDR1 is SGHVS, CDR2 FQNEAQ, per germline. This CDR3 contains 17 residues. V lost 5 bases, J lost 4 bases, and 15 bases stayed unmatched. DNA for the CDR3: TGTGCCAGCAGCCCTGGACAGGGCCGCTCTAACGCCTATGGCTACACCTTC. It codes for CASSPGQGRSNAYGYTF.

Turning to this clone: Other DNA sequences within the sample encode an identical CDR3. The chain joins TRBV11-2 to TRBJ2-3; 8 bases match TRBD2. Germline CDR1 reads SGHAT; CDR2 reads FQNNGV. Trimming took 1 base from V and 0 from J; bases not matched to a gene: 0. There are 15 residues in the CDR3. Written as DNA, the CDR3 is TGTGCCAGCAGCTTAGCGGGGGGGAGCACAGATACGCAGTATTTT. Translated: CASSLAGGSTDTQYF.

CDR3 DNA sequence: TGTGCCAGCACCAACGTCGACAGGGTTGGAAACACCATATATTTT. Its translation: CASTNVDRVGNTIYF. This chain joins TRBV28 and TRBJ1-3; 7 bases are shared with TRBD1. V lost 7 bases, J lost 3 bases, and 9 bases stayed unmatched. This CDR3 comprises 15 residues. The germline V gene has CDR1 MDHEN and CDR2 SYDVKM.

Comments on this clone: One end of the junction does not line up with germline, which may come from a read error. The chain recombines TRBV28 with TRBJ1-1; no definite D call. In germline, CDR1 is MDHEN, CDR2 SYDVKM. The CDR3 has 11 residues. CDR3 sequence (DNA): TGTGCCAGCAGTTTTGAGAGCCGGAGGCTCTTT. This translates into CASSFESRRLF. The full variable domain, with the rest looked up from reference TRBV28 and TRBJ1-1, is DVKVTQSSRYLVKRTGEKVFLECVQDMDHENMFWYRQDPGLGLRLIYFSYDVKMKEKGDIPEGYSVSREKKERFSLILESASTNQTSMYLCASSFESRRLFGQGTRLTVV.

The gene calls are TRBV10-3 and TRBJ1-1; TRBD1 might be the D (5 bases). Trimming cost V 6 bases and J 4 bases, with 24 bases left between them. Germline V gene sequence: CDR1 ENHRY, CDR2 SYGVKD. The CDR3 contains 17 residues. CDR3 in amino acids: CAIRVSTSGHLGTEAFF. The CDR3 DNA reads as TGTGCCATCAGAGTTTCGACTTCAGGACATCTAGGCACTGAAGCTTTCTTT.

This clone turned up a few times. The V call is TRBV7-2, the J call TRBJ1-2; 11 nucleotides agree with TRBD1. Germline loops: CDR1 SGHTA, CDR2 FQGNSA. CDR3 length: 14 residues. V gave up 7 bases and J gave up 4 bases; unmatched junction bases: 5. The CDR3 DNA reads TGTGCCAGCACCGCCGGGACAGGGGGCTATGGCTACACCTTC. The encoded protein is CASTAGTGGYGYTF.

This rearrangement joins TRBV20-1 to TRBJ2-3; 8 nucleotides line up with TRBD2. Germline trimming cut 6 bases from V and 12 bases from J; bases unmatched to any gene: 8. Germline CDR1 reads DFQATT; CDR2 reads SNEGSKA (reference sequence). The CDR3 length is 11 residues. In DNA, the CDR3 is TGCAGTGCGGAACAGCGGGAGCTTCAGTATTTT. Amino acid sequence: CSAEQRELQYF.

The chain recombines TRBV7-9 with TRBJ2-1; 11 bases agree with TRBD2. Trimming took 4 bases from V and 6 from J; bases not matched to a gene: 11. Germline V gives CDR1 SEHNR, CDR2 FQNEAQ (reference sequence). This CDR3 comprises 17 residues. The CDR3 coding sequence is TGTGCCAGCAGCTCCACTAGCGGGGGAGTCCTTTCCAATGAGCAGTTCTTC. This translates into CASSSTSGGVLSNEQFF. Using reference TRBV7-9 and TRBJ2-1 for the parts outside the CDR3, the full variable domain is DTGVSQNPRHKITKRGQNVTFRCDPISEHNRLYWYRQTLGQGPEFLTYFQNEAQLEKSRLLSDRFSAERPKGSFSTLEIQRTEQGDSAMYLCASSSTSGGVLSNEQFFGPGTRLTVL.

The rearrangement uses TRBV6-5 and TRBJ2-7; the match to TRBD1 covers 9 bases. Germline V gene data show CDR1 as MNHEY and CDR2 as SVGAGI. Trimming cost V 6 bases and J 1 base; bases outside gene matches: 4. The CDR3 is 14 amino acids. The CDR3 is CASRGTGKSYEQYF. The DNA of the CDR3 is TGTGCCAGCAGAGGGACAGGGAAATCCTACGAGCAGTACTTC.

CDR3 sequence (DNA): TGCGCCAGCAGCGCGGGGACAGGGGTGGGTCAGCCCCAGCATTTT. Translation gives CASSAGTGVGQPQHF. The J gene is TRBJ1-5, the V gene TRBV5-1; 10 nucleotides align to TRBD1. Germline V lookup: CDR1 SGHRS, CDR2 YFSETQ. CDR3 length: 15 amino acids. J gave up 6 bases and V 4 bases, and 7 bases lay outside the gene matches.

The V and J genes are TRBV29-1 and TRBJ2-1; a possible D gene is TRBD2 (6 bases). This CDR3 has 15 residues. V dropped 0 bases and J dropped 6 bases, with 15 bases sitting between them. The germline gives CDR1 SQVTM, CDR2 ANQGSEA. For the CDR3, the DNA is TGCAGCGTTGAAGAGTTCTGGAGGGATAGCAATGAGCAGTTCTTC. Encoded protein: CSVEEFWRDSNEQFF.

The chain carries TRBV7-3 and TRBJ1-1; the D gene is possibly TRBD1 (5 bases). CDR3 length equals 15 residues. Trimming removed 1 base at V and 1 base at J, with 10 bases between. In germline, CDR1 is SGHTA, CDR2 FQGTGA. The CDR3 DNA is TGTGCCAGCAGCTTAATGGGGGGAACGAACACTGAAGCTTTCTTT. Its translation is CASSLMGGTNTEAFF.

The chain is built from TRBV6-1 and TRBJ2-1, with D possibly matching TRBD2 (5 bases). V lost 2 bases to trimming and J lost 6 bases, with 11 bases between them. Germline V CDR1 and CDR2: MNHNS, SASEGT. The CDR3 runs to 14 residues. CDR3 residues: CASSERASSNEQFF. In DNA, the CDR3 is TGTGCCAGCAGTGAAAGGGCTAGCTCCAATGAGCAGTTCTTC.

V gene TRBV2 combines with J gene TRBJ1-4; TRBD1 is a possible D gene (6 bases). The CDR3 sequence is 15 residues long. The V gene's germline CDR1 is SNHLY and CDR2 FYNNEI. Trimming stripped 3 bases from V and 7 bases from J, with 15 bases between. CDR3 nucleotide sequence: TGTGCCAGCAGTGACTTTGCGGGGGCGGGTGAAAAACTGTTTTTT. Translated, it gives CASSDFAGAGEKLFF.

A single count supports this clone. The CDR3 region has the DNA TGTGCCAGTACGGGGGGACTAGCGGGAGCGCTGAATGAGCAGTTCTTC. Amino acid sequence: CASTGGLAGALNEQFF. The J gene is TRBJ2-1, the V gene TRBV19; 14 bases are a match to TRBD2. The J segment lost 7 bases and the V segment lost 7 bases, leaving 9 bases of the junction unmatched. Germline values: CDR1 LNHDA, CDR2 SQIVND (reference sequence). The CDR3 is made up of 16 amino acids. The variable domain in full, with the rest retrieved from reference TRBV19 and TRBJ2-1, is DGGITQSPKYLFRKEGQNVTLSCEQNLNHDAMYWYRQDPGQGLRLIYYSQIVNDFQKGDIAEGYSVSREKKESFPLTVTSAQKNPTAFYLCASTGGLAGALNEQFFGPGTRLTVL.